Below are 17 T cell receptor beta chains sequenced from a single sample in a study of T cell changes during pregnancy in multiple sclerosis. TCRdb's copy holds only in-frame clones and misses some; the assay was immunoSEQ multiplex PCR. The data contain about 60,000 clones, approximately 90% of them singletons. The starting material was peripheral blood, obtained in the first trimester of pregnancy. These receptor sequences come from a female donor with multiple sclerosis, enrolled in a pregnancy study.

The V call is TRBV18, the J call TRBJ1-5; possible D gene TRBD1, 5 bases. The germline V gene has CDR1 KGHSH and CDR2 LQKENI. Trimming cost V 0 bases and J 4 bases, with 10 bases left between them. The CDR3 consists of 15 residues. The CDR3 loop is CASSPPGLQNQPQHF. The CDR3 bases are TGTGCCAGCTCACCACCGGGACTCCAAAATCAGCCCCAGCATTTT.

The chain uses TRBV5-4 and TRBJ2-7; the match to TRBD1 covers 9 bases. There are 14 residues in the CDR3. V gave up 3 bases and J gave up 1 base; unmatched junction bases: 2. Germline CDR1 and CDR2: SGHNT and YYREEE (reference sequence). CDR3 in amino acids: CASSSGTGSYEQYF. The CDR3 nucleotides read TGTGCCAGCAGCTCCGGGACAGGGTCCTACGAGCAGTACTTC.

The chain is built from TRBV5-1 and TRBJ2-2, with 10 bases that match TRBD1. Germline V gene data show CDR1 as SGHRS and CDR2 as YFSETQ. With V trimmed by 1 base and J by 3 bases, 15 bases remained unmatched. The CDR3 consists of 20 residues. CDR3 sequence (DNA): TGCGCCAGCAGCTTGATTACGGGGGACAGGGGTCGATTCGACACCGGGGAGCTGTTTTTT. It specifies CASSLITGDRGRFDTGELFF.

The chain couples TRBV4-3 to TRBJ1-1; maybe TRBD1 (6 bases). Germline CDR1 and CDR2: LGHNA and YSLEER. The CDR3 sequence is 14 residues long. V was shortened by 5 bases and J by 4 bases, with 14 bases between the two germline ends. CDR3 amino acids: CASSSGGGPTEAFF. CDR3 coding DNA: TGCGCCAGCAGCTCCGGCGGGGGGCCCACTGAAGCTTTCTTT.

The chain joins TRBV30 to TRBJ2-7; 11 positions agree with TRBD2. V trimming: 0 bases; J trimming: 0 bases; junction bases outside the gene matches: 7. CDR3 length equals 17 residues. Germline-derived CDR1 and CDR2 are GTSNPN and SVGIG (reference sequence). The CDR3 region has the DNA TGTGCCTGGAGTGTACTAGCGGGAGAAGCCCACTCCTACGAGCAGTACTTC. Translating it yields CAWSVLAGEAHSYEQYF.

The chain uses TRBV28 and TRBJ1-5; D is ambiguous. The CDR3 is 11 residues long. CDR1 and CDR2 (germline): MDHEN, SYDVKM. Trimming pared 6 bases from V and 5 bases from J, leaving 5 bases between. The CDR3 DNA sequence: TGTGCCAGCAGCATCCATCAGCCCCAGCATTTT. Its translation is CASSIHQPQHF.

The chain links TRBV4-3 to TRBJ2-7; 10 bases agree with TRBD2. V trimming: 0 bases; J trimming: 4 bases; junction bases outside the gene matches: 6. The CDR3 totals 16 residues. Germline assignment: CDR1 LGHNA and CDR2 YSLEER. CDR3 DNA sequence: TGCGCCAGCAGCCAAGACCTAGCGGGAGTTGGATACGAGCAGTACTTC. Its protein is CASSQDLAGVGYEQYF.

CDR3 bases: TGTGCCAGCAGTGGAGAGCGGAACAATGAGCAGTTCTTC. Residues: CASSGERNNEQFF. The chain combines TRBV2 with TRBJ2-1; maybe TRBD2 (5 bases). Germline V CDR1 and CDR2: SNHLY, FYNNEI. CDR3 length equals 13 residues. Deletions cut 4 bases from V and 5 bases from J, with 9 bases between.

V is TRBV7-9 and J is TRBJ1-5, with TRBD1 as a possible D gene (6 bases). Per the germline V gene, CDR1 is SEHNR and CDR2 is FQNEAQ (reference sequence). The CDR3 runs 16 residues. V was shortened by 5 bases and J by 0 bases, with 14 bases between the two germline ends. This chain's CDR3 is CASSEGQGISNQPQHF. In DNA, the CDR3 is TGTGCCAGCAGCGAAGGCCAGGGGATTAGCAATCAGCCCCAGCATTTT.

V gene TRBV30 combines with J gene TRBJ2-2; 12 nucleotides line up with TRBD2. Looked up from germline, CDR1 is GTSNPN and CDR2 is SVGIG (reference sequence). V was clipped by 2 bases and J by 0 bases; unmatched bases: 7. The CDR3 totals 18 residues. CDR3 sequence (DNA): TGTGCCTGGAGTCGGCGAACTAGCGGGAGGTCGAACACCGGGGAGCTGTTTTTT. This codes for CAWSRRTSGRSNTGELFF.

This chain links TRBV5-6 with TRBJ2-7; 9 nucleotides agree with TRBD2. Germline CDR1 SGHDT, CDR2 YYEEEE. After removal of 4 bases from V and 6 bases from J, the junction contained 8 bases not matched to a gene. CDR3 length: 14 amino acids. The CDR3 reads CASSPRGGRGEQYF. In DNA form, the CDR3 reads TGTGCCAGCAGCCCACGGGGCGGGAGGGGCGAGCAGTACTTC.

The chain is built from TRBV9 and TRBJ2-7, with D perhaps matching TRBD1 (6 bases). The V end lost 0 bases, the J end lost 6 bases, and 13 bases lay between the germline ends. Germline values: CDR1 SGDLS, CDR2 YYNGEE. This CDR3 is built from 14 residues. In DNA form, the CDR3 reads TGTGCCAGCAGCGTAGAGGGACAACCTTTCGAGCAGTACTTC. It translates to CASSVEGQPFEQYF.

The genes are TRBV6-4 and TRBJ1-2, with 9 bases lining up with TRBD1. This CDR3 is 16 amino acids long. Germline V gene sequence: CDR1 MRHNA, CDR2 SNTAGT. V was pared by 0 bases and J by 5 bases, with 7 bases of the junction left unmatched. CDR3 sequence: CASSDSFRQGGYGYTF. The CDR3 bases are TGTGCCAGCAGTGACTCGTTTAGACAGGGGGGTTATGGCTACACCTTC.

The CDR3 sequence is CASSSPDINYEQYF. The CDR3, as DNA: TGTGCCAGCAGTTCTCCGGACATAAACTACGAGCAGTACTTC. The genes are TRBV28 and TRBJ2-7; TRBD1 might be the D (5 bases). The CDR3 loop spans 14 amino acids. CDR1 is MDHEN and CDR2 is SYDVKM in the germline V gene. The V and J ends lost 4 bases and 3 bases respectively, with 13 bases between them. Drawing the rest from reference TRBV28 and TRBJ2-7, the complete variable domain is DVKVTQSSRYLVKRTGEKVFLECVQDMDHENMFWYRQDPGLGLRLIYFSYDVKMKEKGDIPEGYSVSREKKERFSLILESASTNQTSMYLCASSSPDINYEQYFGPGTRLTVT.

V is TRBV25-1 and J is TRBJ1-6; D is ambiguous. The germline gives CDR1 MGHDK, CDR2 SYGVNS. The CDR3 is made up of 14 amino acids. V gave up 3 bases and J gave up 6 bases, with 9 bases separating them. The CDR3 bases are TGTGCCAGCAGTGACGCGGCATCTAATTCACCCCTCCACTTT. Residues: CASSDAASNSPLHF.

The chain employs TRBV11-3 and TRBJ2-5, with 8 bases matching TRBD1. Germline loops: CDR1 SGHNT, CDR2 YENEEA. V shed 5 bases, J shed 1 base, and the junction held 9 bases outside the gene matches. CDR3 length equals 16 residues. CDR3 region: CASSVDRGGGQETQYF. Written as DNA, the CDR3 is TGTGCCAGCAGCGTCGACAGGGGCGGCGGCCAAGAGACCCAGTACTTC.

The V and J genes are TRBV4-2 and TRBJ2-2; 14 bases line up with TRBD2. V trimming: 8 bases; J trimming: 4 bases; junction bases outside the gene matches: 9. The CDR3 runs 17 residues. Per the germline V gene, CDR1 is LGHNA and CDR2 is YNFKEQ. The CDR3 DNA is TGTGCCAGCGGTGGACTAGCGGGAGGTCAGGGCACCGGGGAGCTGTTTTTT. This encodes CASGGLAGGQGTGELFF.